This T cell receptor (beta chain) was captured by sequencing in a study of CD4 and CD8 cells across lung adenocarcinoma regions. A note on this clonotype: One junction end does not reproduce the germline sequence, and a read error may be involved.

The patients had localized lung adenocarcinoma, a non-small cell subtype. TCRdb re-analysed the PCR reads in MiXCR, keeping a single row per CDR3 protein. Seen here are around 8,600 distinct CDR3 sequences, roughly 52% observed once, and the top ten hold less than 20%. This TCR was sampled from a female donor with lung adenocarcinoma. The CD4 and CD8 labels of this study may be unreliable. Input material: CD8+ T cells from the center of a lung tumor.

CDR3 amino acids: CAGSGGPHPDTQYF. The CDR3 DNA reads TGTGCGGGCAGTGGGGGCCCCCACCCAGATACGCAGTATTTC. The rearrangement links TRBV12-3 or TRBV12-4 to TRBJ2-3; possibly TRBD1 for D (6 bases). The CDR3 is 14 residues long.